The 32 T cell receptor beta chains below were found in one sample sequenced in a study of CD8 T cells in Susac syndrome. RNA amounts of about 0.5 to 1 ug underwent reverse transcription with random hexamers. MiXCR was run by TCRdb on the immunoSEQ multiplex PCR reads, yielding one entry per CDR3 protein. The sample carries 100,000 to 150,000 distinct CDR3 sequences, roughly 80% recorded once. Sequencing was performed on CD8+ T cells from PBMCs. The receptors come from a human donor with multiple sclerosis.

The DNA of the CDR3 is TGTGCCAGTAGTATTATAGCGGGAGCCGAGCAGTACGTC. Its protein is CASSIIAGAEQYV. V and J are TRBV19 and TRBJ2-7; 9 bases agree with TRBD2. V gave up 3 bases and J gave up 6 bases; unmatched junction bases: 3. The CDR3 runs 13 residues. Germline-derived CDR1 and CDR2 are LNHDA and SQIVND (reference sequence).

This clonotype came up a few times. The chain links TRBV5-8 to TRBJ2-7, with D hard to call. Trimming removed 3 bases from V and 2 bases from J, with 6 bases in between. This CDR3 contains 12 residues. CDR1 is SGHTS, CDR2 YDEGEE, per germline. CDR3 amino acids: CASSWGAYEQYF. The CDR3 DNA follows: TGTGCCAGCAGCTGGGGTGCCTACGAGCAGTACTTC.

V and J are TRBV20-1 and TRBJ2-7; D ambiguous. The CDR3 extends over 13 amino acids. Trimming stripped 3 bases from V and 2 bases from J, with 11 bases between. Germline V gene lookup returns CDR1 DFQATT and CDR2 SNEGSKA (reference sequence). The chain's CDR3 is CSARERRTYEQYF. CDR3 nucleotide sequence: TGCAGTGCTAGGGAGAGGCGGACCTACGAGCAGTACTTC.

The chain has TRBV27 and TRBJ2-7; D gene ambiguous. The CDR3 runs to 14 residues. The V end lost 5 bases, the J end lost 2 bases, and 13 bases lay between the germline ends. From germline, CDR1 is MNHEY and CDR2 SMNVEV (reference sequence). The CDR3 spells CASSNPLTTYEQYF. CDR3 coding DNA: TGTGCCAGCAGTAACCCATTGACAACCTACGAGCAGTACTTC.

The chain has TRBV5-4 and TRBJ2-1, with D hard to call. Between the trimmed V and J ends, which lost 4 bases and 1 base, there was a span of 9 bases. CDR3 length: 14 residues. Germline CDR1 SGHNT, CDR2 YYREEE (reference sequence). DNA of the CDR3: TGTGCCAGCAGCCCGGAGCGATCCTACAATGAGCAGTTCTTC. Protein sequence: CASSPERSYNEQFF.

The chain is built from TRBV4-3 and TRBJ2-1; D might be TRBD1 (5 bases). This CDR3 region has 15 residues. Trimming removed 0 bases at V and 5 bases at J, with 11 bases between. Germline-derived CDR1 and CDR2 are LGHNA and YSLEER. CDR3 DNA: TGCGCCAGCAGCCAAGAAAGGGGTGGACACAATGAGCAGTTCTTC. It is translated as CASSQERGGHNEQFF.

The V gene is TRBV30, the J gene TRBJ1-1; D is possibly TRBD1 (6 bases). CDR1 is GTSNPN and CDR2 is SVGIG in the germline V gene (reference sequence). This CDR3 comprises 13 residues. V lost 2 bases, J lost 7 bases, and 14 bases lay in between. The DNA of the CDR3 is TGTGCCTGGAGTTACAGGGAAGACAATGAAGCTTTCTTT. Translation: CAWSYREDNEAFF.

The chain employs TRBV24-1 and TRBJ1-1, with 8 positions matching TRBD1. After removal of 3 bases from V and 1 base from J, the junction contained 9 bases not matched to a gene. This CDR3 contains 17 residues. From germline, CDR1 is KGHDR and CDR2 SFDVKD. Written as DNA, the CDR3 is TGTGCCACCAGTGATCACCAAATGGGACAGGAGAACACTGAAGCTTTCTTT. Translated, it gives CATSDHQMGQENTEAFF.

This clonotype occurred a few times. The genes are TRBV11-2 and TRBJ2-5, with a weak D call TRBD1 (7 bases). V lost 8 bases and J lost 4, with 14 bases in between. The CDR3 sequence is 13 residues long. Per germline, CDR1 SGHAT and CDR2 FQNNGV. The CDR3 bases are TGTGCCAGCTCAGCCAGGGGGGCAGAGACCCAGTACTTC. Protein sequence: CASSARGAETQYF.

The rearrangement joins TRBV7-2 to TRBJ1-3; a possible D gene is TRBD1 (5 bases). The CDR3 sequence is 14 residues long. Trimming stripped 1 base from V and 4 bases from J, with 8 bases between. Germline V CDR1 and CDR2: SGHTA, FQGNSA. Here the CDR3 reads CASSLGQLGNTIYF. In DNA, the CDR3 is TGTGCCAGCAGCTTAGGACAGCTGGGAAACACCATATATTTT.

The chain has TRBV9 and TRBJ1-1; 8 bases map to TRBD1. CDR3 length equals 16 residues. V was clipped by 0 bases and J by 6 bases; unmatched bases: 10. CDR1 is SGDLS and CDR2 is YYNGEE in the germline V gene. In DNA form, the CDR3 reads TGTGCCAGCAGCGTAGATCTGGGACAGGCCGGCGCTGAAGCTTTCTTT. Translation gives CASSVDLGQAGAEAFF.

The sample holds a few counts of this clonotype. V is TRBV19 and J is TRBJ1-1; unclear D gene. This CDR3 is 13 amino acids long. Germline CDR1 and CDR2: LNHDA and SQIVND (reference sequence). V gave up 3 bases and J gave up 1 base, with 6 bases separating them. In DNA, the CDR3 is TGTGCCAGTAGTATTAGCAAGAACACTGAAGCTTTCTTT. The encoded protein is CASSISKNTEAFF. The complete variable domain, with remaining parts taken from reference TRBV19 and TRBJ1-1, reads DGGITQSPKYLFRKEGQNVTLSCEQNLNHDAMYWYRQDPGQGLRLIYYSQIVNDFQKGDIAEGYSVSREKKESFPLTVTSAQKNPTAFYLCASSISKNTEAFFGQGTRLTVV.

V gene TRBV4-3 combines with J gene TRBJ2-1, with TRBD2 matching 9 bases. This CDR3 has 17 amino acids. The germline CDR1 and CDR2 sequences are LGHNA and YSLEER. The V and J ends lost 0 bases and 4 bases, in that order; junction bases with no gene match: 7. The CDR3, as DNA: TGCGCCAGCAGCCAAGAAGTAGCGGGAGACTTTTACAATGAGCAGTTCTTC. It specifies CASSQEVAGDFYNEQFF.

The rearrangement uses TRBV28 and TRBJ1-5; 7 bases match TRBD1. V lost 2 bases, J lost 1 base, and 11 bases stayed unmatched. The CDR3 spans 18 residues. Germline-derived CDR1 and CDR2 are MDHEN and SYDVKM. The CDR3 DNA sequence: TGTGCCAGCAGTTTAGGTAGGGGGCGAGGGCGAAGCAATCAGCCCCAGCATTTT. Translated, it gives CASSLGRGRGRSNQPQHF.

V gene TRBV20-1 combines with J gene TRBJ2-3; the match to TRBD2 covers 10 bases. The CDR3 contains 15 residues. Germline CDR1 reads DFQATT; CDR2 reads SNEGSKA (reference sequence). The junction had 11 bases not matched to a gene; V was cut back by 6 bases and J by 5 bases. This chain's CDR3 is CSALRRLAGVDTQYF. CDR3 DNA: TGCAGTGCCCTACGCCGGCTAGCGGGAGTAGATACGCAGTATTTT.

The chain has TRBV28 and TRBJ2-6, with D hard to call. The CDR3 has 14 residues. CDR1 is MDHEN and CDR2 is SYDVKM in the germline V gene. The V and J ends lost 6 bases and 2 bases respectively, with 8 bases between them. CDR3: CASRKIAGANVLTF. The CDR3, as DNA: TGTGCCAGCAGGAAAATCGCTGGGGCCAACGTCCTGACTTTC.

The DNA of the CDR3 is TGTGCCAGCAGGAGGGGGGACTCCTATGGCTACACCTTC. It is translated as CASRRGDSYGYTF. V gene TRBV7-9 combines with J gene TRBJ1-2; TRBD1 is a possible D gene (6 bases). Germline values: CDR1 SEHNR, CDR2 FQNEAQ (reference sequence). The CDR3 runs to 13 residues. Trimming took 6 bases from V and 4 from J, leaving 12 bases between them.

This clonotype was counted only a few times. The rearrangement links TRBV6-1 to TRBJ2-7, with D perhaps TRBD2 (6 bases). The V gene's germline CDR1 is MNHNS and CDR2 SASEGT. This CDR3 spans 14 amino acids. Trimming took 3 bases from V and 2 from J, leaving 11 bases between them. Here the CDR3 DNA reads TGTGCCAGCAGTGACCTACTAGCCCCCTACGAGCAGTACTTC. It codes for CASSDLLAPYEQYF.

This sequence joins TRBV4-1 and TRBJ1-4; 10 bases match TRBD1. The CDR3 has 16 amino acids. Losses at the gene ends were 4 bases for V and 11 bases for J; bases not matched to a gene: 13. CDR1 MGHRA and CDR2 YSYEKL come from the germline V gene. The CDR3 DNA follows: TGCGCCAGCAGCCGTATCTCCCCCGGGACAGGGGACAAACTGTTTTTT. Its translation is CASSRISPGTGDKLFF.

The chain carries TRBV12-3 or TRBV12-4 and TRBJ2-7; the D is unclear. Trimming removed 5 bases from V and 3 bases from J, with 8 bases in between. The length of the CDR3 is 12 residues. CDR3 residues: CASSPNNYEQYF. The CDR3 nucleotides read TGTGCCAGCAGTCCAAACAACTACGAGCAGTACTTC.

The chain joins TRBV20-1 to TRBJ2-2, with 8 bases lining up with TRBD2. This CDR3 contains 15 residues. CDR1 DFQATT and CDR2 SNEGSKA come from the germline V gene (reference sequence). V was pared by 3 bases and J by 4 bases, with 7 bases of the junction left unmatched. DNA of the CDR3: TGCAGTGCTAGTCCCTCGGGGGGGTTCACCGGGGAGCTGTTTTTT. Protein product: CSASPSGGFTGELFF.

The rearrangement joins TRBV4-3 to TRBJ2-1; 12 nucleotides line up with TRBD2. CDR1 LGHNA and CDR2 YSLEER come from the germline V gene. The CDR3 totals 16 residues. V trimming: 5 bases; J trimming: 8 bases; junction bases outside the gene matches: 10. The CDR3 here is CASSALLAGGPDEQFF. The DNA of the CDR3 is TGCGCCAGCAGCGCCCTTCTAGCGGGAGGGCCCGATGAGCAGTTCTTC.

The V and J genes are TRBV27 and TRBJ2-5, with D tentatively TRBD2 (7 bases). V lost 3 bases and J 4 bases, leaving 15 bases between the germline ends. Germline lookup yields CDR1 MNHEY and CDR2 SMNVEV (reference sequence). The CDR3 has 15 residues. As DNA, the CDR3 is TGTGCCAGCAGTTTGGGGGGGGGCCTTGGAGAGACCCAGTACTTC. Protein sequence: CASSLGGGLGETQYF.

V and J are TRBV7-9 and TRBJ1-2; D remains unclear. The V end lost 5 bases, the J end lost 0 bases, and 16 bases lay between the germline ends. The CDR3 is made up of 16 amino acids. Germline V gene lookup returns CDR1 SEHNR and CDR2 FQNEAQ (reference sequence). CDR3 protein: CASSPRPISTNYGYTF. DNA of the CDR3: TGTGCCAGCAGCCCACGCCCGATATCGACTAACTATGGCTACACCTTC.

The rearrangement links TRBV30 to TRBJ1-5, with 10 bases matching TRBD1. Germline loops: CDR1 GTSNPN, CDR2 SVGIG (reference sequence). The CDR3 length is 15 residues. The J segment lost 5 bases and the V segment lost 5 bases, leaving 9 bases of the junction unmatched. Written as DNA, the CDR3 is TGTGCCTGGGGGTTCGGGACAGGGGAATATCAGCCCCAGCATTTT. This sequence encodes CAWGFGTGEYQPQHF.

The gene calls are TRBV20-1 and TRBJ2-1; 7 positions match TRBD2. Germline CDR1 reads DFQATT; CDR2 reads SNEGSKA (reference sequence). Trimming cost V 5 bases and J 4 bases; bases outside gene matches: 14. The CDR3 is 16 amino acids. For the CDR3, the DNA is TGCAGTGCTGGGCCTACCTTGGCGGGGGATTACAATGAGCAGTTCTTC. Translating gives CSAGPTLAGDYNEQFF.

The chain couples TRBV6-1 to TRBJ2-3; 8 bases match TRBD2. The ends lost 7 bases at V and 2 bases at J; junction bases unmatched: 11. CDR3 length equals 16 residues. Germline CDR1 MNHNS, CDR2 SASEGT. The CDR3 sequence is CASNGGAGAATDTQYF. Written as DNA, the CDR3 is TGTGCCAGCAACGGGGGAGCGGGAGCGGCCACAGATACGCAGTATTTT.

This clonotype was detected only once. The gene calls are TRBV28 and TRBJ1-2; TRBD1 matches 8 bases. Germline CDR1 is MDHEN and CDR2 is SYDVKM. There are 14 residues in the CDR3. The V gene end was trimmed by 5 bases and the J gene end by 5 bases; junction bases not matched to a gene: 7. The CDR3 bases are TGTGCCAGCAGTCTACAGGGGGGGGAATATGGCTACACCTTC. It yields the protein CASSLQGGEYGYTF.

The V gene is TRBV19, the J gene TRBJ2-7; a weak D match, TRBD2 (6 bases). V was clipped by 3 bases and J by 0 bases, with 9 bases between them. Per the germline V gene, CDR1 is LNHDA and CDR2 is SQIVND (reference sequence). This CDR3 contains 14 residues. The CDR3 DNA reads TGTGCCAGTAGTATGGACGGGAGCTCCTACGAGCAGTACTTC. Its translation: CASSMDGSSYEQYF. Complete variable domain (other parts from reference TRBV19 and TRBJ2-7): DGGITQSPKYLFRKEGQNVTLSCEQNLNHDAMYWYRQDPGQGLRLIYYSQIVNDFQKGDIAEGYSVSREKKESFPLTVTSAQKNPTAFYLCASSMDGSSYEQYFGPGTRLTVT.

The chain joins TRBV2 to TRBJ1-3, with D possibly TRBD1 on 6 matching bases. V was shortened by 6 bases and J by 0 bases, with 18 bases between the two germline ends. Germline V CDR1 and CDR2: SNHLY, FYNNEI. This CDR3 is built from 17 residues. CDR3 residues: CASSQNDRPLSGNTIYF. CDR3 bases: TGTGCCAGCAGCCAGAACGACAGGCCCCTCTCTGGAAACACCATATATTTT.

In this sample, this clonotype turned up a few times. V is TRBV24-1 and J is TRBJ2-5; no definite D call. Trimming removed 4 bases at V and 5 bases at J, with 13 bases between. From germline, CDR1 is KGHDR and CDR2 SFDVKD. The CDR3 length is 14 residues. The CDR3 sequence is CATSDQGWMETQYF. The CDR3 DNA is TGTGCCACCAGTGACCAAGGGTGGATGGAGACCCAGTACTTC.

The table lists this clonotype with a few counts. J is TRBJ2-1 and V is TRBV6-1; D might be TRBD2 (6 bases). Trimming took off 3 bases at V and 1 base at J, with 13 bases between the two ends. Germline assignment: CDR1 MNHNS and CDR2 SASEGT. The CDR3 runs to 16 residues. The CDR3 DNA sequence: TGTGCCAGCAGTGAGCGGGGATTGGGGTCCTACAATGAGCAGTTCTTC. Encoded protein: CASSERGLGSYNEQFF.